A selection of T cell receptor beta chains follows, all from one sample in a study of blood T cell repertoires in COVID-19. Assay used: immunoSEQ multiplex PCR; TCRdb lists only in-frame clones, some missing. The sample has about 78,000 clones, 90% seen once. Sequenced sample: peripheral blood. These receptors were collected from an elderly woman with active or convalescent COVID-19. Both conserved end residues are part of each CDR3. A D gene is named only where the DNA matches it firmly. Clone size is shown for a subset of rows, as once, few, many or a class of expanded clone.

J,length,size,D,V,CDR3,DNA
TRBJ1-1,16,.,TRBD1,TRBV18,CASSPPGNRGRTEAFF,TGTGCCAGCTCACCACCGGGTAACAGGGGGCGAACTGAAGCTTTCTTT
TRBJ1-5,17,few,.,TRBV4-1,CASSQEWLGNNNQPQHF,TGCGCCAGCAGCCAAGAGTGGCTTGGTAACAACAATCAGCCCCAGCATTTT
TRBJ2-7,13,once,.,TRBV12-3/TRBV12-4,CASRRQDDYEQYF,TGTGCCAGCAGAAGACAGGACGACTACGAGCAGTACTTC
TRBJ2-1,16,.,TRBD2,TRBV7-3,CASSRTGTSGSNEQFF,TGTGCCAGCAGCCGAACCGGGACTAGCGGGAGCAATGAGCAGTTCTTC
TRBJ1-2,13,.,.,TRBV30,CAWSPTQGTGYTF,TGTGCCTGGAGTCCGACCCAGGGTACGGGCTACACCTTC
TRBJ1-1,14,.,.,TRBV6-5,CASSSSGSGTEAFF,TGTGCCAGCAGTAGCTCCGGCAGCGGCACTGAAGCTTTCTTT
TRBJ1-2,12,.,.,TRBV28,CAGKGANYGYTF,TGTGCCGGAAAAGGGGCTAACTATGGCTACACCTTC
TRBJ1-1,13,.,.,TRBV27,CASSPFVLSEAFF,TGTGCCAGCAGTCCCTTCGTTTTGTCTGAAGCTTTCTTT
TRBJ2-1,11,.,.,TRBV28,CASSYKNEQFF,TGTGCCAGCAGTTACAAAAATGAGCAGTTCTTC
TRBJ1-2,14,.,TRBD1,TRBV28,CASRPTGGEDGYTF,TGTGCCAGCAGGCCGACAGGGGGCGAGGATGGCTACACCTTC
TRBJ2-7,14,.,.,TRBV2,CASTDGQFSYEQYF,TGTGCCAGCACCGACGGACAGTTCTCCTACGAGCAGTACTTC
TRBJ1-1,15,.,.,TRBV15,CATSSLEGMNTEAFF,TGTGCCACCAGCTCACTAGAAGGGATGAACACTGAAGCTTTCTTT
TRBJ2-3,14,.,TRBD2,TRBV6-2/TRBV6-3,CASSFGGTTDTQYF,TGTGCCAGCAGTTTCGGGGGGACCACAGATACGCAGTATTTT
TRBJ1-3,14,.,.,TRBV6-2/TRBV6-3,CASRPHRAGNTIYF,TGTGCCAGCAGACCTCACAGGGCCGGAAACACCATATATTTT
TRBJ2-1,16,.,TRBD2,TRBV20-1,CSASSPREGLFNEQFF,TGCAGTGCTAGTTCTCCGCGGGAGGGACTTTTCAATGAGCAGTTCTTC
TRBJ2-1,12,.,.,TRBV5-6,CASSPGDNEQFF,TGTGCCAGCAGCCCGGGAGACAATGAGCAGTTCTTC
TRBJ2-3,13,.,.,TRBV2,CASSVGPRDTQYF,TGTGCCAGCAGTGTTGGGCCGCGAGATACGCAGTATTTT
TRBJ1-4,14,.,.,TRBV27,CASSLLEGREKLFF,TGTGCCAGCAGTTTGCTGGAGGGCCGGGAAAAACTGTTTTTT
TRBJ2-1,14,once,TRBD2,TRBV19,CASSMSGLAGEQFF,TGTGCCAGTAGTATGTCGGGACTAGCCGGTGAGCAGTTCTTC
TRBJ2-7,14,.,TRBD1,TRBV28,CASSGRQGRYEQYF,TGTGCCAGCTCGGGTCGACAGGGACGTTACGAGCAGTACTTC
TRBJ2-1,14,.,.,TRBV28,CASRLTVSYNEQFF,TGTGCCAGCAGACTTACCGTCTCCTACAATGAGCAGTTCTTC
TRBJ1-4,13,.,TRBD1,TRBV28,CASGGQGAGKLFF,TGTGCCAGCGGGGGACAGGGGGCCGGAAAACTGTTTTTT
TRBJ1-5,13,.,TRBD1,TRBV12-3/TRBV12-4,CASGTGFNQPQHF,TGTGCCAGCGGGACAGGGTTCAATCAGCCCCAGCATTTT
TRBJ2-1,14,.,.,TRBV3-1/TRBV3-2,CASRRGGSYNEQFF,TGTGCCAGCAGACGGGGTGGCTCCTACAATGAGCAGTTCTTC
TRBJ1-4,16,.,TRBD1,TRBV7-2,CASSLGQGGAGEKLFF,TGTGCCAGCAGCCTGGGACAGGGGGGCGCGGGGGAAAAACTGTTTTTT
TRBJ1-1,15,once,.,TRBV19,CASSMIGQGNTEAFF,TGTGCCAGTAGTATGATAGGCCAGGGGAACACTGAAGCTTTCTTT
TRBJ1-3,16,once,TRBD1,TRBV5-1,CASSWGQGSSGNTIYF,TGCGCCAGCAGCTGGGGACAGGGGAGCTCTGGAAACACCATATATTTT
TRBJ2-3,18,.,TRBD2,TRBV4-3,CASSQDGPLAGRVNTQYF,TGCGCCAGCAGCCAAGACGGGCCACTAGCGGGAAGGGTGAATACGCAGTATTTT
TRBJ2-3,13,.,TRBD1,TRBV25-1,CASRDRESDTQYF,TGTGCCAGCCGGGACAGGGAATCAGATACGCAGTATTTT
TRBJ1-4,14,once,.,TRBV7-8,CASRAIATNEKLFF,TGTGCCAGCAGAGCAATAGCAACTAATGAAAAACTGTTTTTT
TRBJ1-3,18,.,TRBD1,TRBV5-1,CASSLESVGQGAGNTIYF,TGCGCCAGCAGCTTGGAATCTGTTGGACAGGGAGCCGGAAACACCATATATTTT
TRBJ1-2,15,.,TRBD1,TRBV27,CASSFYRGRGYGYTF,TGTGCCAGCAGTTTTTACAGGGGGCGCGGCTATGGCTACACCTTC
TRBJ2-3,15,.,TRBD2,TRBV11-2,CASSLGTRNFDTQYF,TGTGCCAGCAGCTTAGGGACTAGAAACTTCGATACGCAGTATTTT
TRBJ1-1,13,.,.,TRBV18,CASSPELNTEAFF,TGTGCCAGCTCACCAGAGTTGAACACTGAAGCTTTCTTT
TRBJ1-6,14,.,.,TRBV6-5,CASSNVRGNSPLHF,TGTGCCAGCAGCAATGTTAGGGGTAATTCACCCCTCCACTTT
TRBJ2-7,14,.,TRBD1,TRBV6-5,CASSGDRVVGEQYF,TGTGCCAGCAGCGGGGACAGGGTAGTGGGCGAGCAGTACTTC
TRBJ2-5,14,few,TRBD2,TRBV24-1,CATSAGLAGGAQYF,TGTGCCACCAGTGCCGGACTAGCGGGAGGGGCCCAGTACTTC
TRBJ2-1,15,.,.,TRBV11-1,CASSLVGPSYNEQFF,TGTGCCAGCAGCTTAGTTGGGCCCTCCTACAATGAGCAGTTCTTC
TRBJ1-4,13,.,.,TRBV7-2,CASSSTQGRKLFF,TGTGCCAGCAGCTCTACCCAGGGGAGAAAACTGTTTTTT
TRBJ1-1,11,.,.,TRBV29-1,CSVFSGGEAFF,TGCAGCGTTTTCTCCGGGGGGGAAGCTTTCTTT
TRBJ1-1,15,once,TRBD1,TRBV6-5,CASSYSAGGVTEAFF,TGTGCCAGCAGTTACTCGGCAGGGGGTGTCACTGAAGCTTTCTTT
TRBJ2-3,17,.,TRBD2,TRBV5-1,CASSSSVGGSLTDTQYF,TGCGCCAGCAGCTCGTCCGTCGGCGGGAGTTTGACAGATACGCAGTATTTT
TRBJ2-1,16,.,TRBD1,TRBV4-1,CASSPSGTGSSDEQFF,TGCGCCAGCAGCCCGTCCGGGACAGGGTCTTCCGATGAGCAGTTCTTC
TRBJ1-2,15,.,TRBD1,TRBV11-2,CASSPTGTGLYGYTF,TGTGCCAGCAGCCCGACCGGGACAGGCCTCTATGGCTACACCTTC
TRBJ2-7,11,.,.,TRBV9,CASRTVYEQYF,TGTGCCAGTAGGACAGTATACGAGCAGTACTTC
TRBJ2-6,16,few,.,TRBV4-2,CASSPARVSGANVLTF,TGTGCCAGCAGCCCCGCCCGGGTCTCTGGGGCCAACGTCCTGACTTTC
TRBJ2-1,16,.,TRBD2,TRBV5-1,CASSITSGSSYNEQFF,TGCGCCAGCAGCATAACTAGCGGGAGCTCCTACAATGAGCAGTTCTTC
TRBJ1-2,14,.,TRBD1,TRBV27,CASSLTTGLYGYTF,TGTGCCAGCAGTTTAACGACAGGGCTCTATGGCTACACCTTC